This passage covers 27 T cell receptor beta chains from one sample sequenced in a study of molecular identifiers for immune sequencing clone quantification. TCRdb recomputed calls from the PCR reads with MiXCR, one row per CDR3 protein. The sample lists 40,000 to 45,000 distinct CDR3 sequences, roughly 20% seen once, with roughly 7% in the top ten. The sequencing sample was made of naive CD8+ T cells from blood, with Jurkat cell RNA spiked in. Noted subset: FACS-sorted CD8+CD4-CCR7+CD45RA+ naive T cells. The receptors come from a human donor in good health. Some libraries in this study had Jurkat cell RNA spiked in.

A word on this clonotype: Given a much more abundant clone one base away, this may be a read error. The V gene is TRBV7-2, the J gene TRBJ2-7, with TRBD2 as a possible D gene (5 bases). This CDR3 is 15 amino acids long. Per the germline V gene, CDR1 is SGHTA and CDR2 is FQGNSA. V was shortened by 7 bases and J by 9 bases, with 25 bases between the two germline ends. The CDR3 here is CASNNSPLGGRGQYF. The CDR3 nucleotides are TGTGCCAGCAACAATAGTCCCCTAGGTGGCCGGGGGCAGTACTTC.

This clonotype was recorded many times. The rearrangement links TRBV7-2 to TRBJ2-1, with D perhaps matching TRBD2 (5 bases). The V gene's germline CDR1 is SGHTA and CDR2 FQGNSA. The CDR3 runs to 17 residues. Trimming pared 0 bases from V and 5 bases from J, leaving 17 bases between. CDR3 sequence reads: CASSLAEASLYHNEQFF. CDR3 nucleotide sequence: TGTGCCAGCAGCTTAGCGGAGGCTAGCCTTTACCACAATGAGCAGTTCTTC.

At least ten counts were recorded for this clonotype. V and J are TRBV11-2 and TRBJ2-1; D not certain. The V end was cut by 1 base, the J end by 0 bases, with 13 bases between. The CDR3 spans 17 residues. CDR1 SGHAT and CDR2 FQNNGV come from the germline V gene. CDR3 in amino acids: CASSLVGGSSSYNEQFF. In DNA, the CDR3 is TGTGCCAGCAGCTTAGTAGGTGGGTCGAGCTCCTACAATGAGCAGTTCTTC.

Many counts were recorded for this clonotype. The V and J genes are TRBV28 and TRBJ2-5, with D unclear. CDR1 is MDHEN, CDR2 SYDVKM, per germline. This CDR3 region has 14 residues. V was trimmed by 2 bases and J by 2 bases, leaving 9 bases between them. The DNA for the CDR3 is TGTGCCAGCAGTTTAGAGTCGGATCAAGAGACCCAGTACTTC. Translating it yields CASSLESDQETQYF.

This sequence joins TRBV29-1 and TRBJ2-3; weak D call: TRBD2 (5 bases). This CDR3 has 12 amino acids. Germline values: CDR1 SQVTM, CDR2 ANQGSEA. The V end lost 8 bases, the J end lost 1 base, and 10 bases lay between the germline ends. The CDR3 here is CSLGAGTDTQYF. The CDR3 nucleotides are TGCAGCCTCGGAGCGGGCACAGATACGCAGTATTTT.

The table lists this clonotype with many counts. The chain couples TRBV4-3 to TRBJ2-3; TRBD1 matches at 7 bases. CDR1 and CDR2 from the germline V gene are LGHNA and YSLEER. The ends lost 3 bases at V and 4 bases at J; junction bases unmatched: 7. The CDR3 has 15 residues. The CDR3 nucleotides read TGCGCCAGCAGCCAGACAGGGTTTATGGCAGATACGCAGTATTTT. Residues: CASSQTGFMADTQYF.

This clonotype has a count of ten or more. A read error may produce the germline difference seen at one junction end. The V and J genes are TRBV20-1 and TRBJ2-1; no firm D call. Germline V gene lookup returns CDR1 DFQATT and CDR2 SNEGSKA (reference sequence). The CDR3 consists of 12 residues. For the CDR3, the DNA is TGCAGTGCTAGGTTGTCCTACCATGAGCAGTTCTTC. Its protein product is CSARLSYHEQFF.

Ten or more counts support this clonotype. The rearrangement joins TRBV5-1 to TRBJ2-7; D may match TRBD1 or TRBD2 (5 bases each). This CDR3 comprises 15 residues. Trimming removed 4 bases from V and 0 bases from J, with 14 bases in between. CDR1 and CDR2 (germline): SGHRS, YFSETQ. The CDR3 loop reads CASSVFSGTSYEQYF. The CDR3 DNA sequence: TGCGCCAGCAGCGTCTTCTCCGGGACCTCCTACGAGCAGTACTTC.

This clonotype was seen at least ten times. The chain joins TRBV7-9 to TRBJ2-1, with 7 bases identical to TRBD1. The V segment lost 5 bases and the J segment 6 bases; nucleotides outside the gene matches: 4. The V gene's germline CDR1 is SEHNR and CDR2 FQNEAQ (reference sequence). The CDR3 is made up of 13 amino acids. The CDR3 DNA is TGTGCCAGCAGCACAGGGGCGGGCAATGAGCAGTTCTTC. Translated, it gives CASSTGAGNEQFF.

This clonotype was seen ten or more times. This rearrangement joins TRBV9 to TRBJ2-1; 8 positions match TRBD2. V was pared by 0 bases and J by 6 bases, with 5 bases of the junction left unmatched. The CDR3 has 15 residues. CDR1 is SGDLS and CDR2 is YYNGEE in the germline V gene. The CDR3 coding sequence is TGTGCCAGCAGCGTAGCGGGAGGGCCTGGCAATGAGCAGTTCTTC. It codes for CASSVAGGPGNEQFF.

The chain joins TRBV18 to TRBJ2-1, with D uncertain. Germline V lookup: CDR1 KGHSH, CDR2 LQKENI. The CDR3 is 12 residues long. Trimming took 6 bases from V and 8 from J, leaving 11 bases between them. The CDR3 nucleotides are TGTGCCAGCTCGGTGGGAATCCATGAGCAGTTCTTC. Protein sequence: CASSVGIHEQFF. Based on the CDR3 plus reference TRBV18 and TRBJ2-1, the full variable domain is NAGVMQNPRHLVRRRGQEARLRCSPMKGHSHVYWYRQLPEEGLKFMVYLQKENIIDESGMPKERFSAEFPKEGPSILRIQQVVRGDSAAYFCASSVGIHEQFFGPGTRLTVL.

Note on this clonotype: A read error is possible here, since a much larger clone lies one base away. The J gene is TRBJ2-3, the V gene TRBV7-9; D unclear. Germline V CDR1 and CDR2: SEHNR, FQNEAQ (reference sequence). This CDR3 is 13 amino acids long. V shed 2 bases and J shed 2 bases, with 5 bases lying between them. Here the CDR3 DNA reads TGTGCCAGCAGCTTATACAACACAGATACGCAGTATTTT. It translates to CASSLYNTDTQYF.

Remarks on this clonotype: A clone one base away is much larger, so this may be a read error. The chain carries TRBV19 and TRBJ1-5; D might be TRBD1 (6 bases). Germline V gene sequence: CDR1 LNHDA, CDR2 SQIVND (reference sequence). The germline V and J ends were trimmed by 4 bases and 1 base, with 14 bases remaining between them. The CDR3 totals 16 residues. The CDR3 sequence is CASSTGTGLSNQPQHF. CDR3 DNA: TGTGCCAGTAGTACAGGAACAGGGTTAAGCAATCAGCCCCAGCATTTT.

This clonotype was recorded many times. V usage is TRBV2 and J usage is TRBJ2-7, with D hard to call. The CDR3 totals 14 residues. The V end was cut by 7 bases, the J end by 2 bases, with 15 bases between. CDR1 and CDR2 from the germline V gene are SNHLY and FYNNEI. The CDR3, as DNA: TGTGCCAGCACCCCAGGACGGATTACCTACGAGCAGTACTTC. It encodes CASTPGRITYEQYF.

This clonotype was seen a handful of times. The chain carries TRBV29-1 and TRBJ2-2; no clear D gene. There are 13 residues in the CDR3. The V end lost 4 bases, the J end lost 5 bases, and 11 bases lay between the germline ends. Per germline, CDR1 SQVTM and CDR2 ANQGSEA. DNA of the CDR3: TGCAGCGTTGTTGGCGGAGAAACCGGGGAGCTGTTTTTT. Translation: CSVVGGETGELFF.

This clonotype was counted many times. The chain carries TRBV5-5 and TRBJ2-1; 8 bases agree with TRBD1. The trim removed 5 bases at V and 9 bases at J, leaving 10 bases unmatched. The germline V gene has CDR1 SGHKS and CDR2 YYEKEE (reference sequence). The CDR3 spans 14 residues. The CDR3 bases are TGTGCCAGCAGGACACACAGGGGGGCGGTTGAGCAGTTCTTC. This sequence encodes CASRTHRGAVEQFF.

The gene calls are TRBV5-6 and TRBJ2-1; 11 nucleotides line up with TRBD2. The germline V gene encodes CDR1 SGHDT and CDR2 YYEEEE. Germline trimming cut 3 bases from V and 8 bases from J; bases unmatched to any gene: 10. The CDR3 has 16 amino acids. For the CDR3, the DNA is TGTGCCAGCAGCTGGGAGACTAGCGGGAAGCAACATGAGCAGTTCTTC. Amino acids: CASSWETSGKQHEQFF.

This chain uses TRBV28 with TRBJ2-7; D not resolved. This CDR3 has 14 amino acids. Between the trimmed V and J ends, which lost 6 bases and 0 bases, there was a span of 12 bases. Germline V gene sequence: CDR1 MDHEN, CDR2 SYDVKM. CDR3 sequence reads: CASSYPSVSYEQYF. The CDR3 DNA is TGTGCCAGCAGCTATCCATCCGTCTCCTACGAGCAGTACTTC.

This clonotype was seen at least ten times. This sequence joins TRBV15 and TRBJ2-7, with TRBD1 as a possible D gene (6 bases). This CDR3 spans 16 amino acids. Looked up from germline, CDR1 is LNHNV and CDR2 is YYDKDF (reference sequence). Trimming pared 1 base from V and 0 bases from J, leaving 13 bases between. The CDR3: CATSRGWTENSYEQYF. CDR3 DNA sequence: TGTGCCACCAGCAGAGGATGGACAGAAAACTCCTACGAGCAGTACTTC.

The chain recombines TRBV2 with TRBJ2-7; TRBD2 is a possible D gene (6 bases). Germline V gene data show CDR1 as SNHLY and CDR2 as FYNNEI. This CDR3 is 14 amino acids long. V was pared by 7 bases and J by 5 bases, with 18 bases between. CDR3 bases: TGTGCCAGCAAGAGCGTGGGAGGAGGAAACGAGCAGTACTTC. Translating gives CASKSVGGGNEQYF. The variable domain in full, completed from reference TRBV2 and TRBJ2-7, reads EPEVTQTPSHQVTQMGQEVILRCVPISNHLYFYWYRQILGQKVEFLVSFYNNEISEKSEIFDDQFSVERPDGSNFTLKIRSTKLEDSAMYFCASKSVGGGNEQYFGPGTRLTVT.

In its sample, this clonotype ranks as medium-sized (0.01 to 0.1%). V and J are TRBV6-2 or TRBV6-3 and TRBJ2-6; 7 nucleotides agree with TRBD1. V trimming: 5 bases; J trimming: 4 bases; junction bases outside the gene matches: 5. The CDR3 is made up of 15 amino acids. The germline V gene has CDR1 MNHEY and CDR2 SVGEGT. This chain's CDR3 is CASSETGPGANVLTF. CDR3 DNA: TGTGCCAGCAGTGAGACAGGGCCAGGGGCCAACGTCCTGACTTTC.

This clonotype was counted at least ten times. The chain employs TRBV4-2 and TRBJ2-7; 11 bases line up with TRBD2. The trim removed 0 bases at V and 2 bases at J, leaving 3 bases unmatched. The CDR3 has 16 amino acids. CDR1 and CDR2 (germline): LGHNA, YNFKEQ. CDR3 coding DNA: TGTGCCAGCAGCCAAGAGGGACTAGCGGAACCCTACGAGCAGTACTTC. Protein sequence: CASSQEGLAEPYEQYF.

CDR3 in DNA: TGTGCCAGCAGTCAATCTAGCGGGAGTGTTACCGGGGAGCTGTTTTTT. Encoded protein: CASSQSSGSVTGELFF. The rearrangement uses TRBV27 and TRBJ2-2; 10 bases match TRBD2. Germline loops: CDR1 MNHEY, CDR2 SMNVEV (reference sequence). The CDR3 is 16 residues long. Trimming cost V 5 bases and J 5 bases; bases outside gene matches: 8.

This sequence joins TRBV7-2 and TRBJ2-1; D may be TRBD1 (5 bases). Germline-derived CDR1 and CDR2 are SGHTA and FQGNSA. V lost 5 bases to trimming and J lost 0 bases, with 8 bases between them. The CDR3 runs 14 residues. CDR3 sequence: CASSPTVSYNEQFF. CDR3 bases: TGTGCCAGCAGCCCGACAGTCTCCTACAATGAGCAGTTCTTC.

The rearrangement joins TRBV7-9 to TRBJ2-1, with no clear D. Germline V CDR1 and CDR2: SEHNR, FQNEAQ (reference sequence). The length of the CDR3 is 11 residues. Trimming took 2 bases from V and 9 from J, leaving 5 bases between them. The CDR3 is CASSLLIEQFF. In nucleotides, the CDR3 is TGTGCCAGCAGCTTACTTATTGAGCAGTTCTTC.

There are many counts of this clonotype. This CDR3 reads CASTNLPPAKDSYEQYF. In DNA, the CDR3 is TGCGCCAGCACTAATCTACCCCCGGCAAAAGACTCCTACGAGCAGTACTTC. The chain is built from TRBV10-2 and TRBJ2-7; no clear D. The CDR3 runs to 17 residues. Germline CDR1 is WSHSY and CDR2 is SAAADI. The V end lost 7 bases, the J end lost 0 bases, and 22 bases lay between the germline ends.

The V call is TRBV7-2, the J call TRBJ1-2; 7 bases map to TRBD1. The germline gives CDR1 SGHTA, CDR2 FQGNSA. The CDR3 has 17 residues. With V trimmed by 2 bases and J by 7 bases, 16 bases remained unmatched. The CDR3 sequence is CASSLQNRGGIDRGYTF. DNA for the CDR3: TGTGCCAGCAGCTTACAAAACAGGGGAGGTATTGACCGTGGCTACACCTTC.